A selection of T cell receptor beta chains follows, all from one sample in a study of blood T cell repertoires in COVID-19. Profiling relied on immunoSEQ multiplex PCR, and the TCRdb table lists in-frame clones only, not all of them. This table holds roughly 330,000 clones, 88% found once. The sequenced sample consisted of PBMCs or T cells enriched from blood (not recorded which). The receptors stem from a man aged 25 to 45 who had recovered from COVID-19. Both conserved end residues are part of each CDR3. D genes are given only for firm matches. Clone size is stated in some rows and not others, as once, few, many or a class when expanded.

v_call	j_call	clone_size	d_call	cdr3_nt	cdr3_aa
TRBV15	TRBJ1-3	NA	NA	TGTGCCACCAGCAGAGGTACTATCTCTGGAAACACCATATATTTT	CATSRGTISGNTIYF
TRBV19	TRBJ2-7	NA	TRBD1	TGTGCCAGTAGTCCCTCCGGGACAGGGGGCTTCGAGCAGTACTTC	CASSPSGTGGFEQYF
TRBV15	TRBJ1-1	NA	TRBD1	TGTGCCACCAGCAGGGGACAGGTGCCGAACACTGAAGCTTTCTTT	CATSRGQVPNTEAFF
TRBV5-4	TRBJ1-2	NA	NA	TGTGCCAGCAGCTTGGGACAGGCGAGTAACTATGGCTACACCTTC	CASSLGQASNYGYTF
TRBV9	TRBJ2-1	NA	NA	TGTGCCAGCAGCCCAGGGCAGAACTACAATGAGCAGTTCTTC	CASSPGQNYNEQFF
TRBV4-2	TRBJ2-5	NA	NA	TGTGCCAGCAGCCAAGGCGGCAGGGAAGAGACCCAGTACTTC	CASSQGGREETQYF
TRBV5-1	TRBJ2-7	NA	TRBD1	TGCGCCAGCAGCACCGGGACAGGGGAGTACGAGCAGTACTTC	CASSTGTGEYEQYF
TRBV28	TRBJ2-7	NA	NA	TGTGCCAGCAGTCCCCCCGGACAGAGCCCCTACGAGCAGTACTTC	CASSPPGQSPYEQYF
TRBV4-1	TRBJ2-7	NA	TRBD1	TGCGCCAGCAGCCATCAGACAGGGGGCTTCTACGAGCAGTACTTC	CASSHQTGGFYEQYF
TRBV2	TRBJ1-2	NA	TRBD1	TGTGCCAGCAGCGCTGGACAGGGACCCTATGGCTACACCTTC	CASSAGQGPYGYTF
TRBV5-1	TRBJ2-1	few	NA	TGCGCCAGCAGCTTGGACGGGAGCTCCTACAATGAGCAGTTCTTC	CASSLDGSSYNEQFF
TRBV7-2	TRBJ2-1	once	TRBD1	TGTGCCAGCAGCTCGCAGGGGGCAATCTACAATGAGCAGTTCTTC	CASSSQGAIYNEQFF
TRBV13	TRBJ1-6	NA	NA	TGTGCCAGCAGCTCTATGGAGGGGCTGAGCTCCTATAATTCACCCCTCCACTTT	CASSSMEGLSSYNSPLHF
TRBV9	TRBJ2-1	NA	TRBD1	TGTGCCAGCAGCGTCAGACAGGGCTCCTACAATGAGCAGTTCTTC	CASSVRQGSYNEQFF
TRBV5-4	TRBJ2-7	NA	TRBD1	TGTGCCAGCAGCTTGAAAGGGACAGTCGGTAAAGACGAGCAGTACTTC	CASSLKGTVGKDEQYF
TRBV7-9	TRBJ1-6	NA	TRBD1	TGTGCCAGCAGCTTACGACAGGGGGCTTCACCCCTCCACTTT	CASSLRQGASPLHF
TRBV3-1/TRBV3-2	TRBJ2-1	NA	NA	TGTGCCAGCAGTCCTAACCGGGATTACAAGTTCTTC	CASSPNRDYKFF
TRBV7-9	TRBJ2-2	NA	NA	TGTGCCAGCAGCTTAGTCTTACGGCTCGTACCACGGGACACCGGGGAGCTGTTTTTT	CASSLVLRLVPRDTGELFF
TRBV19	TRBJ1-2	NA	NA	TGTGCCAGTAGTTGGAGGGACTATGGCTACACCTTC	CASSWRDYGYTF
TRBV10-3	TRBJ2-3	NA	TRBD2	TGTGCCATCAGTGGAGGCGGGGGGACCACAGATACGCAGTATTTT	CAISGGGGTTDTQYF
TRBV10-2	TRBJ2-1	NA	TRBD1	TGCGCCAGCAGAGACAGGGTCTACAATGAGCAGTTCTTC	CASRDRVYNEQFF
TRBV2	TRBJ2-5	NA	TRBD2	TGTGCCAGCAGTGACCTAGCGGGGGGGCCCCAAGAGACCCAGTACTTC	CASSDLAGGPQETQYF
TRBV7-9	TRBJ2-1	few	NA	TGTGCCAGCAGCACGACTAGTCATGAGCAGTTCTTC	CASSTTSHEQFF
TRBV27	TRBJ2-1	NA	NA	TGTGCCAGCAGTTTATTGGCCGTACAGGCCTACAATGAGCAGTTCTTC	CASSLLAVQAYNEQFF
TRBV7-9	TRBJ1-5	NA	TRBD1	TGTGCCAGCAGCTTAGTGGTAGGGGGCAGTAACAATCAGCCCCAGCATTTT	CASSLVVGGSNNQPQHF
TRBV28	TRBJ2-5	NA	TRBD1	TGTGCCAGCCGACAGGGGGCAGAGACCCAGTACTTC	CASRQGAETQYF
TRBV4-1	TRBJ2-1	once	TRBD1	TGCGCCAGCAGCCAAGCGGCTGGACAGGGTACCTACAATGAGCAGTTCTTC	CASSQAAGQGTYNEQFF
TRBV2	TRBJ1-5	NA	NA	TGTGCCAGCAGTGAACGGTCAGGGGATCAGCCCCAGCATTTT	CASSERSGDQPQHF
TRBV6-5	TRBJ2-5	once	TRBD1	TGTGCCAGCCAACAGACAGGGACAATGGTAGAGACCCAGTACTTC	CASQQTGTMVETQYF
TRBV7-9	TRBJ1-3	NA	NA	TGTGCCAGCAGCTCTCAGTCTGGAAACACCATATATTTT	CASSSQSGNTIYF
TRBV3-1/TRBV3-2	TRBJ2-7	NA	NA	TGTGCCAGCAGCCAACTTAGATCAGGGAACGAGCAGTACTTC	CASSQLRSGNEQYF
TRBV2	TRBJ1-2	NA	TRBD1	TGTGCCAGCGGTAGACAGGGGGCGACGGGCGGCTACACCTTC	CASGRQGATGGYTF
TRBV9	TRBJ1-6	NA	TRBD1	TGTGCCAGCAGCGTAGGGGGACAGTATAATTCACCCCTCCACTTT	CASSVGGQYNSPLHF
TRBV7-9	TRBJ2-7	NA	TRBD2	TGTGCCAGCACCGATGTGTTGGCGGGGGGGCCCCTTGCCTACGAGCAGTACTTC	CASTDVLAGGPLAYEQYF
TRBV27	TRBJ1-5	NA	TRBD1	TGTGCCAGCAGGCTGGGGACAGCTCCGTATCAGCCCCAGCATTTT	CASRLGTAPYQPQHF
TRBV5-4	TRBJ2-7	NA	TRBD1	TGTGCCAGCAGCAGCCGACAGGGCTACGAGCAGTACTTC	CASSSRQGYEQYF
TRBV7-9	TRBJ2-7	NA	NA	TGTGCCAGCAGCTTGCCGGGGGCAGGGGGAACCGCCGGGGAGCAGTACTTC	CASSLPGAGGTAGEQYF
TRBV24-1	TRBJ2-5	NA	NA	TGTGCCACCAGTGATAGTCCAGGGCAAGAGACCCAGTACTTC	CATSDSPGQETQYF
TRBV28	TRBJ2-7	NA	NA	TGTGCCAGCAGTTTGGCGGGCAGGAACTACGAGCAGTACTTC	CASSLAGRNYEQYF
TRBV6-5	TRBJ1-5	NA	NA	TGTGCCAGCAGTTACTTAGGAGAGCAGCCCCAGCATTTT	CASSYLGEQPQHF
TRBV5-8	TRBJ1-6	NA	NA	TGTGCCAGCAGCTTATGGCAGGATAATTCACCCCTCCACTTT	CASSLWQDNSPLHF
TRBV27	TRBJ2-2	NA	NA	TGTGCCAGCAGTTCCCGCAGGGCTAACACCGGGGAGCTGTTTTTT	CASSSRRANTGELFF
TRBV5-1	TRBJ2-5	NA	TRBD1	TGCGCCAGCAGCTTGGGATCGGGACAGGGAGGAAAGACCCAGTACTTC	CASSLGSGQGGKTQYF
TRBV5-4	TRBJ2-5	NA	NA	TGTGCCAGCAGCCCGCGAAGGACTGGGACACAAGAGACCCAGTACTTC	CASSPRRTGTQETQYF
TRBV5-4	TRBJ2-5	NA	NA	TGTGCCAGCAGCCGCCGGGACTTCCAAGAGACCCAGTACTTC	CASSRRDFQETQYF
TRBV6-6	TRBJ1-5	few	TRBD1	TGTGCCAGCAGTCGACAGGGGGCCGCAGGCAATCAGCCCCAGCATTTT	CASSRQGAAGNQPQHF
TRBV13	TRBJ2-1	NA	TRBD2	TGTGCCAGCAGCTTAAAACTAGCGGGGGGGCTCGTCGATGAGCAGTTCTTC	CASSLKLAGGLVDEQFF
TRBV5-1	TRBJ1-1	NA	NA	TGCGCCAGCAGCTTCCCAGACAGGTTAAACACTGAAGCTTTCTTT	CASSFPDRLNTEAFF
TRBV9	TRBJ2-7	NA	NA	TGTGCCAGCAGCGTAGAGGGAGAGGCTACCTACGAGCAGTACTTC	CASSVEGEATYEQYF
TRBV5-8	TRBJ1-3	few	NA	TGTGCCAGCAGCTTGCATTTACTAAGCTCTGGAAACACCATATATTTT	CASSLHLLSSGNTIYF
TRBV30	TRBJ1-2	once	TRBD1	TGTGCCTGGAGTGTACGGGCAGGGGGTCTAGGCGGGTCATCTGGCTACACCTTC	CAWSVRAGGLGGSSGYTF
TRBV5-6	TRBJ2-1	NA	NA	TGTGCCAGCAGCGGAACGACAGCCGGGCAGTTCTTC	CASSGTTAGQFF
TRBV9	TRBJ2-3	NA	NA	TGTGCCAGCAGCGGAGGCTATAAATCCCGCACAGATACGCAGTATTTT	CASSGGYKSRTDTQYF
TRBV6-5	TRBJ1-3	NA	NA	TGTGCCAGCAGTTGGGGGGGTGCACCTGGAAACACCATATATTTT	CASSWGGAPGNTIYF
TRBV15	TRBJ1-2	NA	TRBD1	TGTGCCACCAGCAAGACAGGGGCGATAACTATTGGCTACACCTTC	CATSKTGAITIGYTF
TRBV30	TRBJ1-5	NA	TRBD1	TGTGCCTGGAGCCGTACCCTCCTAACAGGGGCTCAGCCCCAGCATTTT	CAWSRTLLTGAQPQHF
TRBV19	TRBJ1-1	once	NA	TGTGCCAGTAGTATAGGTAGAGGGCGTAACACTGAAGCTTTCTTT	CASSIGRGRNTEAFF
TRBV7-9	TRBJ1-2	NA	TRBD1	TGTGCCAGCAGTGCAGGGACAGGCTTTAACTATGGCTACACCTTC	CASSAGTGFNYGYTF
TRBV2	TRBJ2-1	NA	NA	TGTGCCAGCAGTCCCATGGGGGGTCCCAATGAGCAGTTCTTC	CASSPMGGPNEQFF